This TCR beta chain was recorded in a study of shared clonotypes between healthy human individuals. Study details: CD4 naive cells filled three plates per donor, CD4 memory three, CD8 naive two and CD8 memory one.

It was at deep level that the assay was run. The method was immunoSEQ multiplex PCR; TCRdb's version includes in-frame clones alone and lacks a portion of them. The data contain some 1.5 million clones, roughly 96% of them singletons. CDR1 and CDR2 from the germline V gene are SGHDT and YYEEEE. The CDR3 extends over 16 amino acids. J was trimmed by 9 bases and V by 4 bases; bases with no gene match: 13. This chain joins TRBV5-6 and TRBJ2-7, with 13 bases that match TRBD2. The material sequenced was naive CD4+ T cells sorted from blood. As to subset: CD45RA+ positively selected. This receptor was identified in a man aged 30-40 years in good health. CDR3 region: CASSRPGTSGTGGQYF. CDR3 DNA sequence: TGTGCCAGCAGCCGTCCCGGGACTAGCGGGACTGGTGGGCAGTACTTC.